Listed here are 27 T cell receptor beta chains from one sample, sequenced in a study of T cell repertoires in cytomegalovirus infection. TCRdb analysed the reads with MiXCR anew, one entry per CDR3 protein. Seen here are a few hundred thousand distinct CDR3 sequences, roughly 43% observed once, and the top ten hold around 48%. These TCRs' antigens remain unknown. The sequences come from cultured PBMCs, collected from culture after CMV antigen stimulation. Receptors originate from a human donor in good health (CMV status not recorded). Some clones in this sample may be carry-over from other donors' samples.

The chain links TRBV12-3 or TRBV12-4 to TRBJ2-1; the match to TRBD1 covers 10 bases. The V and J ends lost 6 bases and 7 bases, in that order; junction bases with no gene match: 9. CDR3 size: 15 residues. The CDR3 here is CASSIPGQGRNEQFF. The CDR3 DNA reads TGTGCCAGCAGCATTCCGGGACAGGGGAGGAATGAGCAGTTCTTC.

V and J are TRBV20-1 and TRBJ1-5; no definite D call. Between the trimmed V and J ends, which lost 3 bases and 0 bases, there was a span of 9 bases. Germline lookup yields CDR1 DFQATT and CDR2 SNEGSKA (reference sequence). CDR3 length: 14 residues. The CDR3 protein is CSARQAFSNQPQHF. The CDR3 coding sequence is TGCAGTGCTAGGCAGGCTTTTAGCAATCAGCCCCAGCATTTT.

This rearrangement joins TRBV10-3 to TRBJ1-3; the match to TRBD1 covers 7 bases. The V segment lost 4 bases and the J segment 5 bases; nucleotides outside the gene matches: 11. Germline CDR1 and CDR2: ENHRY and SYGVKD. The CDR3 contains 16 residues. CDR3 amino acids: CAISGSTGNERNTIYF. CDR3 coding DNA: TGTGCCATCAGTGGTTCGACAGGGAACGAACGAAACACCATATATTTT.

V and J are TRBV6-2 or TRBV6-3 and TRBJ1-4, with no clear D. Germline assignment: CDR1 MNHEY and CDR2 SVGEGT. V gave up 2 bases and J gave up 5 bases, with 9 bases separating them. The CDR3 spans 14 residues. DNA for the CDR3: TGTGCCAGCAGTTACGCGACGGCAAATGAAAAACTGTTTTTT. Amino acids: CASSYATANEKLFF.

The gene calls are TRBV7-8 and TRBJ1-1, with D possibly being TRBD1 (6 bases). This CDR3 comprises 15 residues. CDR1 and CDR2 from the germline V gene are SGHVS and FQNEAQ. Trimming stripped 4 bases from V and 4 bases from J, with 16 bases between. The DNA for the CDR3 is TGTGCCAGCAGCTCCCGAGGACAGATATTCACTGAAGCTTTCTTT. This sequence encodes CASSSRGQIFTEAFF.

The V call is TRBV6-2 or TRBV6-3, the J call TRBJ2-3, with D possibly matching TRBD1 (6 bases). CDR1 and CDR2 from the germline V gene are MNHEY and SVGEGT. The V end was cut by 4 bases, the J end by 3 bases, with 23 bases between. The CDR3 is made up of 18 amino acids. CDR3 sequence reads: CASSSRAHGQHQTDTQYF. CDR3 DNA sequence: TGTGCCAGCAGTTCCCGGGCACACGGACAGCACCAAACAGATACGCAGTATTTT.

This clonotype was seen repeatedly, ten times or more. V gene TRBV7-2 combines with J gene TRBJ2-7, with 7 bases lining up with TRBD1. The CDR3 extends over 16 amino acids. Losses at the gene ends were 5 bases for V and 0 bases for J; bases not matched to a gene: 10. In germline, CDR1 is SGHTA, CDR2 FQGNSA. The CDR3 region has the DNA TGTGCCAGCAGCCCAACCGGGACAGAGAGCTCCTACGAGCAGTACTTC. Amino acids: CASSPTGTESSYEQYF.

This clonotype was recorded a few times. The rearrangement joins TRBV7-2 to TRBJ2-1; D not certain. The V end lost 7 bases, the J end lost 2 bases, and 12 bases lay between the germline ends. Germline CDR1 reads SGHTA; CDR2 reads FQGNSA. The CDR3 runs 14 residues. CDR3 amino acids: CASTRLGAYNEQFF. CDR3 nucleotides: TGTGCCAGCACCCGGCTTGGGGCCTACAATGAGCAGTTCTTC.

V and J are TRBV7-2 and TRBJ2-7, with 8 bases aligning to TRBD1. Germline V gene data show CDR1 as SGHTA and CDR2 as FQGNSA. CDR3 length: 14 amino acids. V was clipped by 5 bases and J by 7 bases; unmatched bases: 10. CDR3 sequence: CASSPDRVSSEQYF. In DNA, the CDR3 is TGTGCCAGCAGCCCGGACAGGGTTTCGTCGGAGCAGTACTTC. Together with reference TRBV7-2 and TRBJ2-7, the CDR3 gives the full variable domain: GAGVSQSPSNKVTEKGKDVELRCDPISGHTALYWYRQSLGQGLEFLIYFQGNSAPDKSGLPSDRFSAERTGGSVSTLTIQRTQQEDSAVYLCASSPDRVSSEQYFGPGTRLTVT.

The chain combines TRBV6-2 or TRBV6-3 with TRBJ2-3; TRBD2 matches 9 bases. V was pared by 4 bases and J by 1 base, with 9 bases of the junction left unmatched. This CDR3 is built from 17 residues. The germline CDR1 and CDR2 sequences are MNHEY and SVGEGT. The CDR3 nucleotides read TGTGCCAGCAGTTTACATAGCGGGAGTATTCGCACAGATACGCAGTATTTT. This encodes CASSLHSGSIRTDTQYF.

The chain employs TRBV5-1 and TRBJ2-1; D may be TRBD2 (6 bases). This CDR3 comprises 17 residues. The V gene's germline CDR1 is SGHRS and CDR2 YFSETQ. Trimming took 0 bases from V and 1 from J, leaving 14 bases between them. The DNA of the CDR3 is TGCGCCAGCAGCTTGGCTAGGGGTGCGGGGTCCTACAATGAGCAGTTCTTC. It codes for CASSLARGAGSYNEQFF.

The V and J genes are TRBV7-2 and TRBJ2-1; TRBD2 aligns across 7 bases. The CDR3 loop spans 15 amino acids. J was trimmed by 9 bases and V by 5 bases; bases with no gene match: 13. The germline gives CDR1 SGHTA, CDR2 FQGNSA. CDR3 sequence: CASSPAGDLAGEQFF. In nucleotides, the CDR3 is TGTGCCAGCAGCCCCGCGGGGGACCTCGCCGGTGAGCAGTTCTTC.

The CDR3 DNA follows: TGTGCCAGCAGTTACCCGGGACAGGGTATCATTGAGCAGTTCTTC. It codes for CASSYPGQGIIEQFF. The chain joins TRBV6-1 to TRBJ2-1, with 9 positions matching TRBD1. The CDR3 sequence is 15 residues long. V was clipped by 5 bases and J by 9 bases; unmatched bases: 11. CDR1 is MNHNS and CDR2 is SASEGT in the germline V gene.

The chain uses TRBV20-1 and TRBJ1-1; perhaps TRBD1 as D (6 bases). Per the germline V gene, CDR1 is DFQATT and CDR2 is SNEGSKA (reference sequence). Trimming pared 5 bases from V and 0 bases from J, leaving 16 bases between. The CDR3 extends over 15 amino acids. The CDR3, as DNA: TGCAGTGCTCCCTCCGCGGGACACCTGAACACTGAAGCTTTCTTT. Translation: CSAPSAGHLNTEAFF.

In this sample, this clonotype turned up a few times. The chain joins TRBV7-2 to TRBJ1-1; D call uncertain. The CDR3 runs 16 residues. CDR1 and CDR2 (germline): SGHTA, FQGNSA. Trimming shortened V by 5 bases and J by 4 bases, and 20 bases separated the two germline ends. CDR3 loop: CASSASGRRFSTEAFF. DNA for the CDR3: TGTGCCAGCAGCGCCTCTGGACGCCGGTTTAGCACTGAAGCTTTCTTT.

This clonotype was seen a few times. The chain joins TRBV7-2 to TRBJ1-5; D is unresolved. This CDR3 comprises 13 residues. Trimming left V 2 bases short and J 6 bases short, with 8 bases between. The V gene's germline CDR1 is SGHTA and CDR2 FQGNSA. The CDR3 loop is CASSLIPGQPQHF. The CDR3 DNA sequence: TGTGCCAGCAGCTTAATCCCGGGTCAGCCCCAGCATTTT.

The chain has TRBV12-3 or TRBV12-4 and TRBJ2-2; D is undetermined. The CDR3 is made up of 13 amino acids. Trimming shortened V by 2 bases and J by 5 bases, and 6 bases separated the two germline ends. Here the CDR3 reads CASSLLLTGELFF. The CDR3 nucleotides read TGTGCCAGCAGTTTATTACTTACCGGGGAGCTGTTTTTT.

J is TRBJ2-1 and V is TRBV6-5, with TRBD2 as a possible D gene (6 bases). The CDR3 contains 14 residues. The germline CDR1 and CDR2 sequences are MNHEY and SVGAGI. V lost 5 bases and J 13 bases, leaving 21 bases between the germline ends. CDR3 in DNA: TGTGCCAGCAGTACACCCGGGGGAGCGCAACCCCAGTTCTTC. Translating gives CASSTPGGAQPQFF.

This chain uses TRBV3-1 with TRBJ1-5; 8 nucleotides match TRBD1. J was trimmed by 6 bases and V by 0 bases; bases with no gene match: 4. The germline V gene has CDR1 LGHDT and CDR2 YNNKEL (reference sequence). The CDR3 extends over 15 amino acids. DNA of the CDR3: TGTGCCAGCAGCCAAGATGACAGGGGTGGTCAGCCCCAGCATTTT. It codes for CASSQDDRGGQPQHF.

The rearrangement joins TRBV6-2 or TRBV6-3 to TRBJ2-5; a possible D gene is TRBD1 (5 bases). Per germline, CDR1 MNHEY and CDR2 SVGEGT. V was trimmed by 6 bases and J by 0 bases, leaving 14 bases between them. CDR3 size: 15 residues. The DNA for the CDR3 is TGTGCCAGCAGCTCCCAGACAGCTTACCAAGAGACCCAGTACTTC. It is translated as CASSSQTAYQETQYF.

This clonotype was recorded once. The chain carries TRBV2 and TRBJ2-3; 7 bases are a match to TRBD2. CDR3 size: 15 residues. The junction had 2 bases not matched to a gene; V was cut back by 2 bases and J by 0 bases. From germline, CDR1 is SNHLY and CDR2 FYNNEI. CDR3 bases: TGTGCCAGCAGTGAAAGACTAGCCAGCACAGATACGCAGTATTTT. Its protein product is CASSERLASTDTQYF.

The genes are TRBV3-1 and TRBJ1-1, with 9 positions matching TRBD1. Losses at the gene ends were 4 bases for V and 4 bases for J; bases not matched to a gene: 10. This CDR3 region has 16 residues. Germline V lookup: CDR1 LGHDT, CDR2 YNNKEL (reference sequence). Here the CDR3 DNA reads TGTGCCAGCAGCCTGGGGACAGGGACTATGATCACTGAAGCTTTCTTT. As protein: CASSLGTGTMITEAFF.

The chain employs TRBV6-5 and TRBJ1-2; 11 bases match TRBD1. Unmatched junction bases numbered 4, after V lost 1 base and J lost 6 bases. The germline V gene has CDR1 MNHEY and CDR2 SVGAGI. This CDR3 is 15 amino acids long. CDR3 sequence (DNA): TGTGCCAGCAGTTACTGGACAGGGGGCGCAGATGGCTACACCTTC. This codes for CASSYWTGGADGYTF.

The sample holds a few counts of this clonotype. The chain links TRBV12-5 to TRBJ1-4; D unresolved. The CDR3 contains 17 residues. Per germline, CDR1 LGHNT and CDR2 FRNRAP. Trimming removed 4 bases at V and 7 bases at J, with 22 bases between. The CDR3 protein is CASGSPGRVSSSEKLFF. CDR3 in DNA: TGTGCTAGTGGTTCCCCCGGCAGAGTCTCCTCGAGTGAAAAACTGTTTTTT.

The CDR3 DNA reads as TGCAGTGCCGGAGGACTAGCGGGAGGTCCCTCCTACAATGAGCAGTTCTTC. Its protein is CSAGGLAGGPSYNEQFF. This rearrangement joins TRBV20-1 to TRBJ2-1, with 14 bases lining up with TRBD2. V shed 6 bases and J 0 bases; nucleotides not matched to a gene: 7. CDR1 is DFQATT, CDR2 SNEGSKA, per germline (reference sequence). The CDR3 is 17 residues long.

The rearrangement joins TRBV9 to TRBJ1-2; TRBD1 might be the D (5 bases). Between the trimmed V and J ends, which lost 3 bases and 6 bases, there was a span of 9 bases. CDR1 is SGDLS and CDR2 is YYNGEE in the germline V gene. This CDR3 has 12 residues. The CDR3 loop is CASSEPTDGYTF. The CDR3 DNA sequence: TGTGCCAGCAGCGAGCCGACAGATGGCTACACCTTC.

The V and J genes are TRBV5-4 and TRBJ2-1; 8 nucleotides align to TRBD2. The CDR3 sequence is 15 residues long. Trimming at V came to 5 bases and at J to 6 bases, leaving 10 bases not matched to a gene. Germline loops: CDR1 SGHNT, CDR2 YYREEE (reference sequence). CDR3 residues: CASSLLTGGGNEQFF. As DNA, the CDR3 is TGTGCCAGCAGTCTCCTGACGGGAGGGGGCAATGAGCAGTTCTTC.